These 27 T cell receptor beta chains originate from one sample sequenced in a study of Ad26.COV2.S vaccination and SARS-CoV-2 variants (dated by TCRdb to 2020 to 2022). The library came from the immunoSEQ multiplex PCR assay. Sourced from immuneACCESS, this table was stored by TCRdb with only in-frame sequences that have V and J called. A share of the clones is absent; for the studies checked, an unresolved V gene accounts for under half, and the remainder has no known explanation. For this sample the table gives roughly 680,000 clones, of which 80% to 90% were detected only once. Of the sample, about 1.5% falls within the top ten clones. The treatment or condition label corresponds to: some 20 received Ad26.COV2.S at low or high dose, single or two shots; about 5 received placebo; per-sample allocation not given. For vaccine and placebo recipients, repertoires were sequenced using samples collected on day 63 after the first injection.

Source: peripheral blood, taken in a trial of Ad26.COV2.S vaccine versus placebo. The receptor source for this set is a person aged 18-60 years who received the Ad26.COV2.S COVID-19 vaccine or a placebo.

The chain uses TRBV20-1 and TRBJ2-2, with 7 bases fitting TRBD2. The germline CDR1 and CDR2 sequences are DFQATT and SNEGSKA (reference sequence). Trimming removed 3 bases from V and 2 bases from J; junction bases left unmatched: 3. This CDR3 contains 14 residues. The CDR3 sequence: CSASGGLNTGELFF. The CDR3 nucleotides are TGCAGTGCTAGTGGGGGACTAAACACCGGGGAGCTGTTTTTT.

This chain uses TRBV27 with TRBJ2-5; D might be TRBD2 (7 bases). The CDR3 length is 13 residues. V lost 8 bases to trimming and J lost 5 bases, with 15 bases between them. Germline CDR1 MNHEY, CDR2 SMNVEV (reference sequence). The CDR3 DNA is TGTGCCAGCGGAGGGGGGGGCATCGAGACCCAGTACTTC. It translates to CASGGGGIETQYF.

The CDR3 loop reads CASSSPDHRDTEAFF. CDR3 sequence (DNA): TGTGCCAGCAGTTCACCGGACCACAGGGACACTGAAGCTTTCTTT. V is TRBV6-2 or TRBV6-3 and J is TRBJ1-1, with D perhaps TRBD1 (6 bases). The V end was cut by 4 bases, the J end by 3 bases, with 15 bases between. The CDR3 is made up of 15 amino acids. Looked up from germline, CDR1 is MNHEY and CDR2 is SVGEGT.

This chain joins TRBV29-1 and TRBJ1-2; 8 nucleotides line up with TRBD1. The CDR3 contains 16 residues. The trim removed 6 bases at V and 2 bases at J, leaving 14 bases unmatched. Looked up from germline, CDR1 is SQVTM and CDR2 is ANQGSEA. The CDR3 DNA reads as TGCAGCGTCGCCCTCGGGGGCGGACAGGGAAACTATGGCTACACCTTC. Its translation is CSVALGGGQGNYGYTF. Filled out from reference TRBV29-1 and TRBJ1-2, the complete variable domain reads SAVISQKPSRDICQRGTSLTIQCQVDSQVTMMFWYRQQPGQSLTLIATANQGSEATYESGFVIDKFPISRPNLTFSTLTVSNMSPEDSSIYLCSVALGGGQGNYGYTFGSGTRLTVV.

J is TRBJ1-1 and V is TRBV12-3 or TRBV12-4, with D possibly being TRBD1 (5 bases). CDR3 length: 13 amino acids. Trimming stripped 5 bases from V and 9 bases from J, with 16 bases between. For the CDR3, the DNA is TGTGCCAGCAGTAATGGCGAGGACAATAAAGCTTTCTTT. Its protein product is CASSNGEDNKAFF.

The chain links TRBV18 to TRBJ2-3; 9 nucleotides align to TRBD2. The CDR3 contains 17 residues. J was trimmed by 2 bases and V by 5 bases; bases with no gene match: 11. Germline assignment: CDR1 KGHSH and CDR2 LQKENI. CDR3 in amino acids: CASSGEAGGPFTDTQYF. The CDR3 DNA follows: TGTGCCAGCTCAGGGGAAGCGGGGGGACCTTTCACAGATACGCAGTATTTT. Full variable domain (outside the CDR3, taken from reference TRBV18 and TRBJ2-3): NAGVMQNPRHLVRRRGQEARLRCSPMKGHSHVYWYRQLPEEGLKFMVYLQKENIIDESGMPKERFSAEFPKEGPSILRIQQVVRGDSAAYFCASSGEAGGPFTDTQYFGPGTRLTVL.

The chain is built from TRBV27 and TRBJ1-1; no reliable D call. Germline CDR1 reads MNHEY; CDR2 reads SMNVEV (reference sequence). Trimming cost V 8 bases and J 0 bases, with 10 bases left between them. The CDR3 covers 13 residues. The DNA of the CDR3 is TGTGCCAGCGGATATCAGATGAACACTGAAGCTTTCTTT. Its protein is CASGYQMNTEAFF.

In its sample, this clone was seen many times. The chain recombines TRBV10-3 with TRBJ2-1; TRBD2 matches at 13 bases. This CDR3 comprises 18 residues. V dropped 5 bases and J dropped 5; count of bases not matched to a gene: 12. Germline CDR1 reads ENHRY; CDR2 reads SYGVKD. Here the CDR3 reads CAISSRTSGSYSDNEQFF. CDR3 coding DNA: TGTGCCATCAGTTCCCGGACTAGCGGGAGCTACTCGGACAATGAGCAGTTCTTC.

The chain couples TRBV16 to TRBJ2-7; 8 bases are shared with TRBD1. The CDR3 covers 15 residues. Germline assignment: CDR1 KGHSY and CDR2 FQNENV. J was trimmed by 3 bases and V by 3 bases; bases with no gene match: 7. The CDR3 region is CASSQTGEVHYEQYF. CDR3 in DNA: TGTGCCAGCAGCCAGACAGGGGAGGTTCACTACGAGCAGTACTTC.

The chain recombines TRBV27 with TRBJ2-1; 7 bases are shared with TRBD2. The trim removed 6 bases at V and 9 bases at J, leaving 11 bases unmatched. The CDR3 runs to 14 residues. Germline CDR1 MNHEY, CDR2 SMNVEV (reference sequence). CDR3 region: CASSGLGQFGEQFF. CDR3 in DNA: TGTGCCAGCAGCGGACTAGGGCAGTTTGGTGAGCAGTTCTTC.

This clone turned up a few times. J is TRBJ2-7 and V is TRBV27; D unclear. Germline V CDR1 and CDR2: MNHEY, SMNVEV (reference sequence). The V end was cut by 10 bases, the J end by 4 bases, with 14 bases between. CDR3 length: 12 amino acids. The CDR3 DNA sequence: TGTGCCACCTTATCAAAGGGATACGAGCAGTACTTC. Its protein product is CATLSKGYEQYF.

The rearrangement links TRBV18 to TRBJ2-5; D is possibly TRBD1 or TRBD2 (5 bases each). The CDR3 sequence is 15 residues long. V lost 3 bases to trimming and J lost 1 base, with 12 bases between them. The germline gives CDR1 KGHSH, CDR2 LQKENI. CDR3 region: CASSPRDGSQETQYF. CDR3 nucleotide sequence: TGTGCCAGCTCACCCCGGGACGGAAGCCAAGAGACCCAGTACTTC. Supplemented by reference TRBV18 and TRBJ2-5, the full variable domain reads NAGVMQNPRHLVRRRGQEARLRCSPMKGHSHVYWYRQLPEEGLKFMVYLQKENIIDESGMPKERFSAEFPKEGPSILRIQQVVRGDSAAYFCASSPRDGSQETQYFGPGTRLLVL.

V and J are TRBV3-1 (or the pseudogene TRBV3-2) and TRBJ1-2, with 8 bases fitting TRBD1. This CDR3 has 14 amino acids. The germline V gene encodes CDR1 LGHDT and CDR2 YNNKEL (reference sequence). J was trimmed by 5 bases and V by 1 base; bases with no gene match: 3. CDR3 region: CASSQGQGLYGYTF. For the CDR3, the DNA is TGTGCCAGCAGCCAAGGACAGGGGCTATATGGCTACACCTTC.

This chain's CDR3 is CASSIDRRRAKNIQYF. The CDR3 DNA follows: TGTGCCAGTAGTATAGATCGGAGGCGGGCCAAAAACATTCAGTACTTC. The chain has TRBV19 and TRBJ2-4; D possibly corresponds to TRBD2 (5 bases). Trimming shortened V by 0 bases and J by 1 base, and 10 bases separated the two germline ends. The V gene's germline CDR1 is LNHDA and CDR2 SQIVND (reference sequence). CDR3 size: 16 residues.

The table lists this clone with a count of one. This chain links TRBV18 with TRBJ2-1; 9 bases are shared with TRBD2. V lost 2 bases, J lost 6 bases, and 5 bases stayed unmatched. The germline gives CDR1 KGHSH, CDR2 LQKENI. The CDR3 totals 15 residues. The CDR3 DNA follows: TGTGCCAGCTCACCAGTAGCGGGAGTCTTCAATGAGCAGTTCTTC. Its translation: CASSPVAGVFNEQFF.

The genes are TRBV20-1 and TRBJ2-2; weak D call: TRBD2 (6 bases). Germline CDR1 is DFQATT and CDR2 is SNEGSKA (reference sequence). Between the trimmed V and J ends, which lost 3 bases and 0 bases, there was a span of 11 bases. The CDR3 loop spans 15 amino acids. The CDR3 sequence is CSASYGGSNTGELFF. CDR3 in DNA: TGCAGTGCTAGTTACGGGGGATCGAACACCGGGGAGCTGTTTTTT.

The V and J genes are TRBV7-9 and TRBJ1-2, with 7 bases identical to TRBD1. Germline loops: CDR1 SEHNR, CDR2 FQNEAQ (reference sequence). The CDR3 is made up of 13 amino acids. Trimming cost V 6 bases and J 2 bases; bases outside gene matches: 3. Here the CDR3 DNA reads TGTGCCAGCAGATTGGGACAGAACTATGGCTACACCTTC. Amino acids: CASRLGQNYGYTF.

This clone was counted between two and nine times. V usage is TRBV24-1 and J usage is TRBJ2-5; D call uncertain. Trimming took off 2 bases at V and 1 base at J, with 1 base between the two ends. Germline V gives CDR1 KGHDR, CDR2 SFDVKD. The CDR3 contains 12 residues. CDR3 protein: CATSDSQETQYF. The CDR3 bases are TGTGCCACCAGTGATTCCCAAGAGACCCAGTACTTC.

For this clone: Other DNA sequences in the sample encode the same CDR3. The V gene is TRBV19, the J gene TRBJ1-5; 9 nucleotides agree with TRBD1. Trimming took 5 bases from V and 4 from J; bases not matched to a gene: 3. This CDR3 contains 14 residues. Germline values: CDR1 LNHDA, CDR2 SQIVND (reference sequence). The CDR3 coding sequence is TGTGCCAGTAGTCCGACAGGGGGTAATCAGCCCCAGCATTTT. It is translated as CASSPTGGNQPQHF. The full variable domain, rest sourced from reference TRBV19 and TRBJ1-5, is DGGITQSPKYLFRKEGQNVTLSCEQNLNHDAMYWYRQDPGQGLRLIYYSQIVNDFQKGDIAEGYSVSREKKESFPLTVTSAQKNPTAFYLCASSPTGGNQPQHFGDGTRLSIL.

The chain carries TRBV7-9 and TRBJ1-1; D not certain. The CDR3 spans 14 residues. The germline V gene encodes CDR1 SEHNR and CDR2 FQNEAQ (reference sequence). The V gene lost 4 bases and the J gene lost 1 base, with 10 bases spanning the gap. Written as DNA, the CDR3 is TGTGCCAGCAGCTCAACGTTGGGGAACACTGAAGCTTTCTTT. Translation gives CASSSTLGNTEAFF.

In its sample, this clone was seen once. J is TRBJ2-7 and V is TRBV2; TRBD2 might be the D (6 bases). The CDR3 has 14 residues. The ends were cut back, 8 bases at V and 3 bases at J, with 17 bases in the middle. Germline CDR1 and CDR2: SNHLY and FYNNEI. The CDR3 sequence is CASSAGPRNYEQYF. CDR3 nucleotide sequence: TGTGCCAGCTCCGCGGGACCTCGAAACTACGAGCAGTACTTC.

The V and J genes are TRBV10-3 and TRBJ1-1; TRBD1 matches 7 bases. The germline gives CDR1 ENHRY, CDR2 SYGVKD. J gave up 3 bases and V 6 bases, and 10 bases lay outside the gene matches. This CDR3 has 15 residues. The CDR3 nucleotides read TGTGCCATCAGCGAGCTACAGGGGCAGGACACTGAAGCTTTCTTT. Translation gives CAISELQGQDTEAFF.

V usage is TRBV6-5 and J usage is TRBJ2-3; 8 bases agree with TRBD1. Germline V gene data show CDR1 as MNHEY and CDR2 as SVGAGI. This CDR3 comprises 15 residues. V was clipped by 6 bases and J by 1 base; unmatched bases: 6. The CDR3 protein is CASSPGTGRTDTQYF. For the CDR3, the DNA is TGTGCCAGCAGCCCCGGGACAGGCCGCACAGATACGCAGTATTTT.

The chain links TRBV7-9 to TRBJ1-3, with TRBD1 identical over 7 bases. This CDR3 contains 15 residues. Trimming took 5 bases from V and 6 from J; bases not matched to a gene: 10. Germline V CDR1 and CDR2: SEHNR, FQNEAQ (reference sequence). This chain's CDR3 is CASSQWRTGLNTIYF. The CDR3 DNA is TGTGCCAGCAGCCAATGGCGGACAGGCCTAAACACCATATATTTT.

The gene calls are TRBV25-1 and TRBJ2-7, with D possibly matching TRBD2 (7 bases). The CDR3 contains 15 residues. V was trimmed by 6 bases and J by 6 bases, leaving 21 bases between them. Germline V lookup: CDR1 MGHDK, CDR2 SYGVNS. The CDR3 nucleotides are TGTGCCAGCAGCCAACTGGGGGGGGCTGGGGTCGAGCAGTACTTC. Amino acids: CASSQLGGAGVEQYF.

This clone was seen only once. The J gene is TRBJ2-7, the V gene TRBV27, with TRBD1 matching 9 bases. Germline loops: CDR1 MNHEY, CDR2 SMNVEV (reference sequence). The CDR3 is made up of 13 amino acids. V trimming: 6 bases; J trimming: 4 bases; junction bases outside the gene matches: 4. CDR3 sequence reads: CASRTGGSYEQYF. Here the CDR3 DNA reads TGTGCCAGCAGGACAGGGGGAAGTTACGAGCAGTACTTC.

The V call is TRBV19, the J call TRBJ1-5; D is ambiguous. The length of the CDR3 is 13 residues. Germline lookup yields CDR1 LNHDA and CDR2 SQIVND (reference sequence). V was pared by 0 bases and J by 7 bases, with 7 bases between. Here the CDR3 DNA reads TGTGCCAGTAGTATAGATTATGGACAGCCCCAGCATTTT. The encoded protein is CASSIDYGQPQHF. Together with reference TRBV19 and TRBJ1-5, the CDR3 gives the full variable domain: DGGITQSPKYLFRKEGQNVTLSCEQNLNHDAMYWYRQDPGQGLRLIYYSQIVNDFQKGDIAEGYSVSREKKESFPLTVTSAQKNPTAFYLCASSIDYGQPQHFGDGTRLSIL.